This T cell receptor beta chain appears in the sequencing data of a study of chemoradiotherapy in HPV16-positive cancers. Study-wide background: Candidate HPV-specific clones and shared TCR motifs came from two HPV16-positive patients. Findings of the study overall: Candidate HPV-specific clones and E7-related TCR motifs grew in tumor during treatment. HPV-responsive T-cell expansion during chemoradiotherapy was linked to improved recurrence-free survival in HPV16-positive patients.

As regards this clone: Its antigen is not identified.

The ends lost 4 bases at V and 8 bases at J; junction bases unmatched: 6. From germline, CDR1 is GTSNPN and CDR2 SVGIG (reference sequence). The length of the CDR3 is 12 residues. Repeated repertoire sampling spanned the course of chemoradiotherapy. TCRdb's copy holds only in-frame clones and misses some; the assay was immunoSEQ multiplex PCR. The table records around 16,000 clones, about three quarters of them present only once. The sequence was obtained from a human donor with HPV-associated anogenital cancer. This sequence joins TRBV30 and TRBJ1-2; 8 nucleotides align to TRBD1. Collection of the sample occurred from a patient who underwent chemoradiotherapy. CDR3 sequence reads: CAWMEPGGGYTF. CDR3 nucleotides: TGTGCCTGGATGGAGCCAGGGGGCGGCTACACCTTC.